This T cell receptor (beta chain) comes out of a study of blood T cell repertoires in COVID-19. The repertoire was sequenced with immunoSEQ multiplex PCR; TCRdb's copy has only in-frame clones and lacks some. The sample shows almost 400,000 clones, about 90% of them seen only once. This CDR3 has 13 amino acids. V gave up 3 bases and J gave up 5 bases, with 12 bases separating them. Germline assignment: CDR1 DFQATT and CDR2 SNEGSKA (reference sequence). Sequencing was performed on PBMCs or T cells enriched from blood (not recorded which). V gene TRBV20-1 combines with J gene TRBJ2-3, with D possibly being TRBD1 (6 bases). This clonotype was obtained from a woman between 25 and 40 years old who had recovered from COVID-19. This chain's CDR3 is CSASSSRGDTQYF. Here the CDR3 DNA reads TGCAGTGCTAGTTCCAGCAGGGGAGATACGCAGTATTTT.